This paragraph covers one TCR beta chain sequence. What this receptor recognizes is not known. No base qualities exist here, and no much larger clone lies one base off it. The data stem from a study of blood T cell repertoires in COVID-19 (dated by TCRdb to 2018 to 2020). Regarding the complete study: Samples from collaborators originated in the United States, Italy and Spain and spanned both the acute and convalescent phases of COVID-19. Nearly every sample came with metadata listing a de-identified subject ID, COVID-19 status, age in years and sex. The prospective study material was composed of cDNA or gDNA derived from T cells, B-cell-depleted T cells, or PBMCs. Where available, HLA class I and class II types were obtained from metadata supplied by the sample provider rather than from assay-based typing. The repertoires were released in a freely available public database meant as a resource for research on the immune response to SARS-CoV-2. Subjects who had been exposed to COVID-19, were actively infected with it, or had recovered from it provided the deeply sampled blood TCRbeta repertoires that made up the dataset. Samples were obtained from the ongoing ImmuneRACE study (first 160 participants) and from 1,254 subjects provided by 6 global collaborators. General conclusions and limits of the study: The amount of clinical and demographic metadata varied by source and participant and was provided uncurated.

TCRbeta CDR3 regions were amplified from genomic DNA using the immunoSEQ Assay, a bias-controlled multiplex PCR. As for the authors' bioinformatics: The number of nucleated cells in each sample was estimated from the amplification of reference gene primers within the assay. To quantify the absolute abundance of each unique TCRbeta CDR3 rearrangement, sequence reads were collapsed and filtered. For each sample, productive Simpson clonality was calculated as the square root of Simpson's diversity index over productive rearrangements. TCRdb obtained this table from immuneACCESS and retained in-frame rearrangements with V and J assigned. These tables miss some clones; where compared with another copy, unresolved V genes account for less than half of the shortfall, and the remainder is unexplained. D and trimming come from the DNA, and the V and J calls and clone size come from that table. The sample table contains fewer than 300,000 clones; only one count was recorded for about 70% of them. Jointly, the top ten make up approximately 3.2% of the sample.

Trimmed from V: 6 bases; trimmed from J: 4 bases; junction bases lacking a gene match: 8. The germline V gene specifies KGHDR as CDR1 and SFDVKD as CDR2. From the cysteine through the phenylalanine, the CDR3 covers 16 amino acids. Only the CDR3 portion is preserved as DNA: 48 bases, with reading frame beginning at the first base. The collaborating institutions used their own protocols to collect whole blood in K2EDTA tubes. For TCRbeta analysis, collaborators shipped samples as frozen whole blood, isolated PBMCs, or DNA extracted from either of those sample types. Recombination connected TRBV24-1 to TRBJ2-2, and 9 bases in between align with TRBD1. Sequencing was done on a sample of peripheral blood. This clonotype originated in a woman of 80 years or more with acute or convalescent COVID-19. The CDR3 region has the sequence CATSQTGTGLTGELFF. The DNA is as follows: TGTGCCACCAGTCAAACCGGGACAGGGCTCACCGGGGAGCTGTTTTTT.